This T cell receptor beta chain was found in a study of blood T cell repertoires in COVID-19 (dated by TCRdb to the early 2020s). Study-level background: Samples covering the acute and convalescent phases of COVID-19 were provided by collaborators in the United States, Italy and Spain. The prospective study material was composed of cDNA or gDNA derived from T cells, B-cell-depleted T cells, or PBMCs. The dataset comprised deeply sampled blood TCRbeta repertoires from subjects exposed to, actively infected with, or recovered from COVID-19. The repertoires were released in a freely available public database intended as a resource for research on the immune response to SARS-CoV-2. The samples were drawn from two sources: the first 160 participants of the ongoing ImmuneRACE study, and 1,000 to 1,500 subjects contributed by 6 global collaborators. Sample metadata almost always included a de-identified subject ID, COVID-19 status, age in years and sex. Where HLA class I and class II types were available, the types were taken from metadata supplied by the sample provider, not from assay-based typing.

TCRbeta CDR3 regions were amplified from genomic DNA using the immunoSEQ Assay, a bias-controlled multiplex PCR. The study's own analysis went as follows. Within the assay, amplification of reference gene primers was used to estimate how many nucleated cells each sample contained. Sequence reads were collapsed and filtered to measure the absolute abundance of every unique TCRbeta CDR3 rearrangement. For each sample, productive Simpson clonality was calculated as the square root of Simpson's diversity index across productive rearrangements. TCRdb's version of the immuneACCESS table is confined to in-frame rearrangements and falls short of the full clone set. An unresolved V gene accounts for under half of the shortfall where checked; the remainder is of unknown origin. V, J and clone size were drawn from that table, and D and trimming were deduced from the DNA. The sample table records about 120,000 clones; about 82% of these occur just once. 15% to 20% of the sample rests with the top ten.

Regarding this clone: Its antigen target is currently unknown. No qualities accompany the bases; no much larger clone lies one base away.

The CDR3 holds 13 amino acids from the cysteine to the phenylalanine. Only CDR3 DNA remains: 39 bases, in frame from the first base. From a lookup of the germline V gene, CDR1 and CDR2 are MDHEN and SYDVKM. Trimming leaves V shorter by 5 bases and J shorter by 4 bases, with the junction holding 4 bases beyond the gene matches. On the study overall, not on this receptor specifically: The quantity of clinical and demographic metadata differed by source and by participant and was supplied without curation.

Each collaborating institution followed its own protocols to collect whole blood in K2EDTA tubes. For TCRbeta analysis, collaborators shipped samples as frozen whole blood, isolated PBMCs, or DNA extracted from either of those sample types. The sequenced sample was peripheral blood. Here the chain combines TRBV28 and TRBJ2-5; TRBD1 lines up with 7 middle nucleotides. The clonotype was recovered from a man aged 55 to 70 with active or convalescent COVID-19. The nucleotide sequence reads TGTGCCAGCAGTGTGACAGGGTCAGAGACCCAGTACTTC. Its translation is CASSVTGSETQYF.